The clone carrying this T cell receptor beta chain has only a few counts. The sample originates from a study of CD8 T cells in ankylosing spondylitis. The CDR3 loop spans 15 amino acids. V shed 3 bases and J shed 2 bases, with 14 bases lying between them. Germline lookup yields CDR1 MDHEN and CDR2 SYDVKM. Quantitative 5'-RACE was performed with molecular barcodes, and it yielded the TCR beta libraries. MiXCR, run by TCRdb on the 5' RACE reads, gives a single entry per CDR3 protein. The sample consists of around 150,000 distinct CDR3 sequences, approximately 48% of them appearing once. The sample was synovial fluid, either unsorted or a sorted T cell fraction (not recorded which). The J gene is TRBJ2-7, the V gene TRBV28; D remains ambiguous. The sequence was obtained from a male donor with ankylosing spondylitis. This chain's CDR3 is CASSFGVGPAYEQYF. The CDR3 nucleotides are TGTGCCAGCAGTTTCGGTGTGGGCCCCGCCTACGAGCAGTACTTC.